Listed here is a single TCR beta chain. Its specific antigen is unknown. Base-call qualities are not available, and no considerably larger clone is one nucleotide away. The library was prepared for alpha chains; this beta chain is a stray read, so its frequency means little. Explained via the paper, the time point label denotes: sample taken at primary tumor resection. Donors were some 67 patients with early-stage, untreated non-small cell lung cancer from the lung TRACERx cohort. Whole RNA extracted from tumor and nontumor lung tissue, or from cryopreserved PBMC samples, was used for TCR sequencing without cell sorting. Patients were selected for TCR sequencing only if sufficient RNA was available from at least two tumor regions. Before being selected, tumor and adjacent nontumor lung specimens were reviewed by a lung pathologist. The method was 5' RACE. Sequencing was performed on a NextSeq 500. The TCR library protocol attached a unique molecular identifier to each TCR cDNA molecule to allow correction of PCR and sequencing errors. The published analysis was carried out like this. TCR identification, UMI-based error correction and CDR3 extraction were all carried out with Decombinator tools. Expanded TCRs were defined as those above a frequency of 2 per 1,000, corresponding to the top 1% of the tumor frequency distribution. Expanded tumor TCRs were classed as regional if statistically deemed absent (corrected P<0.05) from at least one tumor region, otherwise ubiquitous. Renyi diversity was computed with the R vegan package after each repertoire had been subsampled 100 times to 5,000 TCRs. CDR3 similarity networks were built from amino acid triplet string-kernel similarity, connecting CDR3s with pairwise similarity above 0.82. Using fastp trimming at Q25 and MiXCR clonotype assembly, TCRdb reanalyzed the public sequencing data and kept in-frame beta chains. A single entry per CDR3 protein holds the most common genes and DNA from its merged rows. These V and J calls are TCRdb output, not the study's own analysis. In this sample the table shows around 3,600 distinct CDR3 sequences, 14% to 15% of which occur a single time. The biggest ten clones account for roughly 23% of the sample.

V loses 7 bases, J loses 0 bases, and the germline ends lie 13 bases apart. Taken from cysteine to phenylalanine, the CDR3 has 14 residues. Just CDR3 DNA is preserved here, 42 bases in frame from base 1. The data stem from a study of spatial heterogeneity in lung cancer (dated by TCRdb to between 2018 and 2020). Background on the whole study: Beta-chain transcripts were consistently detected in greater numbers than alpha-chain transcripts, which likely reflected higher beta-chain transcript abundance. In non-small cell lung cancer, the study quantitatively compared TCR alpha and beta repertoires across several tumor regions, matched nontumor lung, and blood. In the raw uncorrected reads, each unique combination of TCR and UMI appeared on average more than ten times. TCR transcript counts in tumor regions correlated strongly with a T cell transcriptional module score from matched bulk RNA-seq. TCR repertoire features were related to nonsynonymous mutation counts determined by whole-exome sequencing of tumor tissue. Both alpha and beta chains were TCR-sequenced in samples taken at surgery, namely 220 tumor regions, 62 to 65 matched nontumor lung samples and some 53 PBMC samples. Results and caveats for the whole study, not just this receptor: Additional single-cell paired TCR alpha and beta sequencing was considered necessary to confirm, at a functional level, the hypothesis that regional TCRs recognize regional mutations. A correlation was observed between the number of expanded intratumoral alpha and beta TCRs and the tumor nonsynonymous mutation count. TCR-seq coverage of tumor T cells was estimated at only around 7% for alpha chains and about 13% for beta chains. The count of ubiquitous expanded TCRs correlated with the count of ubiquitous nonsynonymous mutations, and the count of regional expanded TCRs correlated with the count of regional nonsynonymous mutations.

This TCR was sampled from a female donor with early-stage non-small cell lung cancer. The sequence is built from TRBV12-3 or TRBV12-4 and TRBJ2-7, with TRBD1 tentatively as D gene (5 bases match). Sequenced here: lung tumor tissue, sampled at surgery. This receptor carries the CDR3 CASKGQGPSYEQYF. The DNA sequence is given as TGTGCCAGCAAGGGTCAGGGTCCCTCCTACGAGCAGTACTTC.